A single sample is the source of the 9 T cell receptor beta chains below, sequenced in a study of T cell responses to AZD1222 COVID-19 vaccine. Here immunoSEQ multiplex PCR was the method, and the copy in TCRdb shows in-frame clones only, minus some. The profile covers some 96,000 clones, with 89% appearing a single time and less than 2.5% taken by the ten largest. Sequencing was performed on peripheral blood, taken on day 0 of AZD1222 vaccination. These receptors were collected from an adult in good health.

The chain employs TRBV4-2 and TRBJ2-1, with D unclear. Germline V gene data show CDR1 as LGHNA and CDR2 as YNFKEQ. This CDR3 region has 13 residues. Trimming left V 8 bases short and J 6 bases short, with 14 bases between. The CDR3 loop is CASSAENGNEQFF. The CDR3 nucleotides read TGTGCCAGCTCGGCAGAGAACGGCAATGAGCAGTTCTTC.

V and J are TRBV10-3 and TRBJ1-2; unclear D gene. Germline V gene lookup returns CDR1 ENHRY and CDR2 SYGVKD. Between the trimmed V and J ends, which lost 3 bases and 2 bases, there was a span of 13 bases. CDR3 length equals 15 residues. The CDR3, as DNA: TGTGCCATCAGTGATGGCTTGGGCGGGAACTATGGCTACACCTTC. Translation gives CAISDGLGGNYGYTF.

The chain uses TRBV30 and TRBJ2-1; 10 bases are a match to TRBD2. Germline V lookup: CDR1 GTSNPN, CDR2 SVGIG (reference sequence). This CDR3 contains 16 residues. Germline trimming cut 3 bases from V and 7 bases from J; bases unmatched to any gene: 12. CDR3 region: CAWSPGGASGSNEQFF. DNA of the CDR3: TGTGCCTGGAGCCCGGGGGGGGCTAGCGGGAGTAATGAGCAGTTCTTC.

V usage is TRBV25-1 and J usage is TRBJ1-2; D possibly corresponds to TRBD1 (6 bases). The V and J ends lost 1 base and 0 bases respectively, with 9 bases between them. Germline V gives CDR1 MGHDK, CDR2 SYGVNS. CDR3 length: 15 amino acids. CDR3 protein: CASSELGGSNYGYTF. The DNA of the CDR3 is TGTGCCAGCAGTGAATTGGGGGGCTCTAACTATGGCTACACCTTC.

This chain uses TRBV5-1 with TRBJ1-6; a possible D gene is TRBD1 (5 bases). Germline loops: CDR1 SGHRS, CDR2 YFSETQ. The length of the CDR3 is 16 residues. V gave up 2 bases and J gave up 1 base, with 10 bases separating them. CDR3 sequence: CASSFRDLSYNSPLHF. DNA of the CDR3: TGCGCCAGCAGCTTCCGGGACTTATCCTATAATTCACCCCTCCACTTT.

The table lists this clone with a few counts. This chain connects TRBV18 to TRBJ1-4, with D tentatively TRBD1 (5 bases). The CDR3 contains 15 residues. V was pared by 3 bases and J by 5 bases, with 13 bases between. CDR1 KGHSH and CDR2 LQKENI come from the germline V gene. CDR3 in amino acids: CASSPLKGPNEKLFF. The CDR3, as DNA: TGTGCCAGCTCACCGTTAAAGGGACCGAATGAAAAACTGTTTTTT. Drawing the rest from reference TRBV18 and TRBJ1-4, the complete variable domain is NAGVMQNPRHLVRRRGQEARLRCSPMKGHSHVYWYRQLPEEGLKFMVYLQKENIIDESGMPKERFSAEFPKEGPSILRIQQVVRGDSAAYFCASSPLKGPNEKLFFGSGTQLSVL.

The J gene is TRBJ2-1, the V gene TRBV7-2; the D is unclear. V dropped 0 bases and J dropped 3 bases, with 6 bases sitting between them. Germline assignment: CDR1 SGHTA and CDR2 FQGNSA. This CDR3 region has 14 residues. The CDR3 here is CASSLAGNYNEQFF. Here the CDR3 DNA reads TGTGCCAGCAGCTTAGCGGGCAACTACAATGAGCAGTTCTTC.

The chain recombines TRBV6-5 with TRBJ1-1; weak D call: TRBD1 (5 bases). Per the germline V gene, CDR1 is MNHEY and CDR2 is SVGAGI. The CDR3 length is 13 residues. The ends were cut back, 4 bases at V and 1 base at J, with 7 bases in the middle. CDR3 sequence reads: CASSFQGNTEAFF. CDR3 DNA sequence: TGTGCCAGCAGTTTTCAGGGGAACACTGAAGCTTTCTTT.

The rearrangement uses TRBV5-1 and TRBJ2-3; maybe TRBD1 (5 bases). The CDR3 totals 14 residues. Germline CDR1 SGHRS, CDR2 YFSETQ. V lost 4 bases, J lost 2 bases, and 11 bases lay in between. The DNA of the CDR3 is TGCGCCAGCAGCCAGACAGCCACCACAGATACGCAGTATTTT. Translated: CASSQTATTDTQYF.